These T cell receptor beta chains were read from a single sample in a study of blood T cell repertoires in COVID-19. Libraries were prepared by immunoSEQ multiplex PCR; TCRdb keeps only in-frame clonotypes and omits some of them. Of 150,000 to 200,000 clones listed, 80% to 85% are singletons. Sequencing was done on a sample of peripheral blood. The receptors come from a woman over 75 with active or convalescent COVID-19. The CDR3 runs from the conserved cysteine through the conserved F or W. A D gene is named only where the DNA matches it firmly. Expanded clones get a size class; other rows say once, few or many, or leave the size out.

TRBJ2-7 TRBV4-2 NA NA CASSQDLAGSPYEQYF TGTGCCAGCAGCCAAGATTTGGCGGGGAGTCCATACGAGCAGTACTTC
TRBJ2-1 TRBV10-1 TRBD2 once CASSPGGRDEQFF TGCGCCAGCAGTCCGGGGGGGCGGGATGAGCAGTTCTTC
TRBJ1-1 TRBV2 NA NA CASLRDNTEAFF TGTGCCAGCCTCAGGGATAACACTGAAGCTTTCTTT
TRBJ2-6 TRBV6-2/TRBV6-3 NA NA CASSYSIGAGAFSGANVLTF TGTGCCAGCAGTTACTCGATTGGGGCAGGGGCTTTCTCTGGGGCCAACGTCCTGACTTTC
TRBJ1-6 TRBV9 TRBD1 NA CASSEATGPNSPLHF TGTGCCAGCAGCGAAGCGACAGGGCCTAATTCACCCCTCCACTTT
TRBJ2-5 TRBV5-4 TRBD1 NA CASSLNGQGKETQYF TGTGCCAGCAGCTTGAACGGACAGGGTAAAGAGACCCAGTACTTC
TRBJ2-4 TRBV14 NA NA CASSEATGQLPLAKNIQYF TGTGCCAGCAGCGAAGCAACGGGACAACTCCCTCTAGCCAAAAACATTCAGTACTTC
TRBJ2-3 TRBV6-2/TRBV6-3 NA NA CASSFLPSGTSTDTQYF TGTGCCAGCAGTTTCCTCCCTTCAGGGACTAGCACAGATACGCAGTATTTT
TRBJ2-2 TRBV5-1 TRBD2 NA CASRPLSGGKESGELFF TGCGCCAGCAGACCCCTCTCCGGGGGGAAGGAATCCGGGGAGCTGTTTTTT
TRBJ2-3 TRBV6-1 NA few CASSFQAPDTQYF TGTGCCAGCAGTTTCCAAGCCCCAGATACGCAGTATTTT
TRBJ2-3 TRBV6-4 NA NA CASSWGQASTDTQYF TGTGCCAGCAGTTGGGGGCAGGCTAGCACAGATACGCAGTATTTT
TRBJ1-4 TRBV7-2 NA once CASSFPGINEKLFF TGTGCCAGCAGCTTCCCAGGGATTAATGAAAAACTGTTTTTT
TRBJ1-2 TRBV5-4 TRBD1 NA CASNVPGQGSGYTF TGTGCCAGCAACGTACCGGGACAGGGAAGTGGCTACACCTTC
TRBJ1-3 TRBV19 NA NA CASSTGVGNTIYF TGTGCCAGTAGTACAGGGGTTGGAAACACCATATATTTT
TRBJ2-5 TRBV9 TRBD1 NA CASSTGTVIQETQYF TGTGCCAGCAGCACCGGGACAGTCATCCAAGAGACCCAGTACTTC
TRBJ2-3 TRBV19 NA NA CASSTGQIYTTSTDTQYF TGTGCCAGTAGTACCGGACAGATTTATACGACTAGCACAGATACGCAGTATTTT
TRBJ2-7 TRBV7-2 TRBD2 few CASSSGGLAGVTYEQYF TGTGCCAGCAGCTCTGGGGGCCTAGCGGGGGTGACCTACGAGCAGTACTTC
TRBJ1-1 TRBV18 TRBD1 NA CASSHRLTGMETEAFF TGTGCCAGCTCACATCGGTTGACAGGGATGGAAACTGAAGCTTTCTTT
TRBJ2-7 TRBV11-1 TRBD1 NA CASSLRTGALEQYF TGTGCCAGCAGCTTGCGGACAGGGGCCCTCGAGCAGTACTTC
TRBJ2-3 TRBV4-3 TRBD2 NA CASSPLLAGNQDRYF TGCGCCAGCAGCCCTTTACTAGCGGGTAACCAAGATCGGTATTTT
TRBJ2-5 TRBV7-8 NA few CASSLKHRETQYF TGTGCCAGCAGCTTAAAGCATCGAGAGACCCAGTACTTC
TRBJ2-3 TRBV9 TRBD2 few CASSVEGGGGTDTQYF TGTGCCAGCAGCGTAGAGGGCGGGGGGGGCACAGATACGCAGTATTTT
TRBJ2-6 TRBV19 TRBD1 many CASKGQGISGANVLTF TGTGCCAGTAAGGGACAGGGTATCTCTGGGGCCAACGTCCTGACTTTC
TRBJ1-1 TRBV7-9 NA NA CASSFQGANTEAFF TGTGCCAGCAGCTTCCAGGGTGCGAACACTGAAGCTTTCTTT
TRBJ1-2 TRBV5-1 NA NA CASSAAGGRAYGYTF TGCGCCAGCAGCGCGGCCGGGGGGCGAGCCTATGGCTACACCTTC
TRBJ1-4 TRBV7-7 TRBD1 NA CASSPGTASNEKLFF TGTGCTAGCAGCCCCGGGACAGCCTCTAATGAAAAACTGTTTTTT
TRBJ1-6 TRBV18 NA NA CASSPDTPGNSPLHF TGTGCCAGCTCACCAGATACGCCGGGAAATTCACCCCTCCACTTT
TRBJ1-1 TRBV2 NA NA CANGEISTEAFF TGTGCCAACGGGGAGATTTCCACTGAAGCTTTCTTT
TRBJ1-2 TRBV4-3 TRBD1 NA CASSQGSGGRGYTF TGCGCCAGCAGCCAAGGGTCAGGGGGAAGAGGCTACACCTTC
TRBJ1-2 TRBV5-1 NA NA CASSELQGYGYTF TGCGCCAGCAGCGAGCTACAGGGTTATGGCTACACCTTC
TRBJ1-1 TRBV6-5 TRBD1 NA CASSYLPTGGNTEAFF TGTGCCAGCAGTTACCTTCCGACAGGGGGGAACACTGAAGCTTTCTTT
TRBJ2-3 TRBV5-1 TRBD2 NA CASSERTSGRSTDTQYF TGCGCCAGCAGCGAACGGACTAGCGGGCGAAGCACAGATACGCAGTATTTT
TRBJ2-2 TRBV7-6 NA NA CASSLSPSTGELFF TGTGCCAGCAGCTTAAGCCCATCGACCGGGGAGCTGTTTTTT
TRBJ2-3 TRBV30 NA NA CAWSPSPSTDTQYF TGTGCCTGGAGCCCGAGCCCCAGCACAGATACGCAGTATTTT
TRBJ1-2 TRBV10-3 TRBD1 NA CAISDDHRGHTGYTF TGTGCCATCAGTGATGATCACAGGGGGCACACGGGCTACACCTTC
TRBJ2-3 TRBV5-1 TRBD1 NA CASSERDRGYVTDTQYF TGCGCCAGCAGCGAAAGGGACAGGGGCTATGTGACAGATACGCAGTATTTT